This T cell receptor beta chain was retrieved from a study of cytomegalovirus exposure and HLA in healthy donors. Use of 60 Vbeta and 13 Jbeta primers characterized the PCR. Sequencing was performed with immunoSEQ multiplex PCR; in TCRdb, only in-frame clones are kept and a portion is missing. The data hold under 200,000 clones, with around 76% observed a single time. The sequenced sample consisted of PBMCs. The clonotype was recovered from a girl aged 10-17 years in good health and CMV-seropositive.

The CDR3 nucleotides are TGTGCCAGCAGTTACTCCAGGAGGACTGAAGCTTTCTTT. As protein: CASSYSRRTEAFF. V usage is TRBV27 and J usage is TRBJ1-1; D unresolved. Germline V lookup: CDR1 MNHEY, CDR2 SMNVEV (reference sequence). V lost 4 bases, J lost 5 bases, and 11 bases lay in between. This CDR3 is 13 amino acids long.